The 18 T cell receptor beta chains below all came from one sample that was sequenced in a study of blood T cell repertoires in COVID-19. Sequencing was performed with immunoSEQ multiplex PCR; in TCRdb, only in-frame clones are kept and a portion is missing. The table records 400,000 to 500,000 clones, roughly 90% of them present only once. Sequencing was done on a sample of PBMCs or T cells enriched from blood (not recorded which). The receptors here all came from a middle-aged woman who had recovered from COVID-19.

This clone was counted a few times. The V call is TRBV9, the J call TRBJ1-3, with D possibly matching TRBD1 (5 bases). The CDR3 runs 16 residues. Trimming removed 0 bases at V and 0 bases at J, with 10 bases between. Germline V lookup: CDR1 SGDLS, CDR2 YYNGEE. The CDR3 region is CASSVGDSRSGNTIYF. In nucleotides, the CDR3 is TGTGCCAGCAGCGTAGGAGACAGCCGCTCTGGAAACACCATATATTTT.

This clone was found a few times. The chain combines TRBV5-6 with TRBJ2-7; D is perhaps TRBD2 (6 bases). The CDR3 length is 13 residues. V was clipped by 6 bases and J by 6 bases, with 16 bases between them. The germline CDR1 and CDR2 sequences are SGHDT and YYEEEE. The CDR3 loop is CASTGEDGLEQYF. The CDR3, as DNA: TGTGCCAGCACGGGGGAGGATGGGCTCGAGCAGTACTTC. The variable domain in full, completed from reference TRBV5-6 and TRBJ2-7, reads DAGVTQSPTHLIKTRGQQVTLRCSPKSGHDTVSWYQQALGQGPQFIFQYYEEEERQRGNFPDRFSGHQFPNYSSELNVNALLLGDSALYLCASTGEDGLEQYFGPGTRLTVT.

The chain joins TRBV7-9 to TRBJ2-7, with 11 positions matching TRBD2. J gave up 4 bases and V 3 bases, and 11 bases lay outside the gene matches. The CDR3 extends over 17 amino acids. Looked up from germline, CDR1 is SEHNR and CDR2 is FQNEAQ (reference sequence). CDR3 loop: CASSFLLAGGGTYEQYF. The DNA for the CDR3 is TGTGCCAGCAGCTTCCTTCTAGCGGGAGGAGGGACGTACGAGCAGTACTTC.

V usage is TRBV4-3 and J usage is TRBJ1-2; maybe TRBD1 (6 bases). The germline V gene encodes CDR1 LGHNA and CDR2 YSLEER. Trimming removed 0 bases from V and 7 bases from J, with 12 bases in between. CDR3 size: 14 residues. CDR3 sequence reads: CASSQEQGQGGYTF. CDR3 sequence (DNA): TGCGCCAGCAGCCAAGAACAGGGTCAGGGTGGCTACACCTTC.

The rearrangement links TRBV4-3 to TRBJ2-1; TRBD2 aligns across 13 bases. Trimming cost V 2 bases and J 8 bases; bases outside gene matches: 12. The CDR3 runs to 18 residues. In germline, CDR1 is LGHNA, CDR2 YSLEER. The CDR3 sequence is CASSQYGALAGGQDEQFF. The CDR3 coding sequence is TGCGCCAGCAGCCAATATGGGGCACTAGCGGGAGGGCAGGATGAGCAGTTCTTC.

The chain joins TRBV7-2 to TRBJ2-7; no definite D call. This CDR3 is 14 amino acids long. Trimming stripped 2 bases from V and 3 bases from J, with 11 bases between. CDR1 is SGHTA, CDR2 FQGNSA, per germline. DNA of the CDR3: TGTGCCAGCAGCTTATCTCCCCTGTACTACGAGCAGTACTTC. Its translation is CASSLSPLYYEQYF.

This clone was seen just once. The chain couples TRBV19 to TRBJ2-3, with TRBD2 matching over 9 bases. The V gene's germline CDR1 is LNHDA and CDR2 SQIVND (reference sequence). This CDR3 contains 17 residues. Trimming removed 3 bases from V and 2 bases from J; junction bases left unmatched: 9. In DNA, the CDR3 is TGTGCCAGTAGTATGCCAGTGGCTAGCGGGGTCACAGATACGCAGTATTTT. Its translation is CASSMPVASGVTDTQYF.

V is TRBV19 and J is TRBJ2-1; 7 bases agree with TRBD2. CDR3 length equals 15 residues. CDR1 and CDR2 from the germline V gene are LNHDA and SQIVND (reference sequence). J lost 4 bases, V lost 3 bases, and 6 bases had no gene match. The CDR3 here is CASSIGLAAYNEQFF. Written as DNA, the CDR3 is TGTGCCAGTAGTATTGGGCTAGCGGCATACAATGAGCAGTTCTTC.

The chain has TRBV29-1 and TRBJ1-2; unclear D gene. There are 15 residues in the CDR3. Germline CDR1 SQVTM, CDR2 ANQGSEA. V was pared by 4 bases and J by 5 bases, with 20 bases between. Here the CDR3 reads CSVGGSAEGPYGYTF. The CDR3 DNA is TGCAGCGTTGGGGGATCCGCGGAGGGTCCATATGGCTACACCTTC. Full variable domain (remainder filled in from reference TRBV29-1 and TRBJ1-2): SAVISQKPSRDICQRGTSLTIQCQVDSQVTMMFWYRQQPGQSLTLIATANQGSEATYESGFVIDKFPISRPNLTFSTLTVSNMSPEDSSIYLCSVGGSAEGPYGYTFGSGTRLTVV.

The CDR3, as DNA: TGCAGCGCCGGTACCGGGACAGGGGTTGCGGAGCAGTACTTC. This translates into CSAGTGTGVAEQYF. The rearrangement joins TRBV29-1 to TRBJ2-7; TRBD1 agrees at 10 bases. This CDR3 spans 14 amino acids. Germline lookup yields CDR1 SQVTM and CDR2 ANQGSEA. V lost 7 bases to trimming and J lost 7 bases; unmatched junction nucleotides: 13.

CDR3 protein: CASSLNTRLYEQYF. The CDR3 DNA reads TGTGCCAGCAGCTTAAATACTAGACTCTACGAGCAGTACTTC. This chain connects TRBV7-2 to TRBJ2-7; TRBD2 might be the D (5 bases). The CDR3 extends over 14 amino acids. The germline CDR1 and CDR2 sequences are SGHTA and FQGNSA. V gave up 2 bases and J gave up 3 bases, with 11 bases separating them.

The chain's CDR3 is CASSRTGSNSPLHF. Here the CDR3 DNA reads TGTGCCAGCAGCCGGACAGGATCTAATTCACCCCTCCACTTT. The chain recombines TRBV14 with TRBJ1-6, with 7 bases lining up with TRBD1. The CDR3 runs to 14 residues. The trim removed 4 bases at V and 6 bases at J, leaving 3 bases unmatched. CDR1 and CDR2 (germline): SGHDN, FVKESK.

The chain employs TRBV18 and TRBJ2-2, with a possible D match to TRBD1 (6 bases). V gave up 2 bases and J gave up 4 bases, with 14 bases separating them. The germline V gene has CDR1 KGHSH and CDR2 LQKENI. The CDR3 sequence is 16 residues long. The CDR3 reads CASSPSTQGSTGELFF. In DNA form, the CDR3 reads TGTGCCAGCTCACCAAGTACCCAGGGGAGCACCGGGGAGCTGTTTTTT.

The gene calls are TRBV16 and TRBJ2-7, with D tentatively TRBD1 (6 bases). CDR1 is KGHSY and CDR2 is FQNENV in the germline V gene. The V end lost 6 bases, the J end lost 3 bases, and 12 bases lay between the germline ends. The CDR3 sequence is 13 residues long. The CDR3 spells CASSPDSLYEQYF. In DNA form, the CDR3 reads TGTGCCAGCAGTCCGGACAGCCTCTACGAGCAGTACTTC.

This clone was detected once. The rearrangement links TRBV29-1 to TRBJ1-1; TRBD1 aligns across 9 bases. This CDR3 has 10 amino acids. J gave up 10 bases and V 6 bases, and 3 bases lay outside the gene matches. Per germline, CDR1 SQVTM and CDR2 ANQGSEA. The CDR3 region has the DNA TGCAGCGTAGTGGGACAGGGAGCTTTCTTT. It specifies CSVVGQGAFF. Drawing the rest from reference TRBV29-1 and TRBJ1-1, the complete variable domain is SAVISQKPSRDICQRGTSLTIQCQVDSQVTMMFWYRQQPGQSLTLIATANQGSEATYESGFVIDKFPISRPNLTFSTLTVSNMSPEDSSIYLCSVVGQGAFFGQGTRLTVV.

V usage is TRBV24-1 and J usage is TRBJ2-5, with D tentatively TRBD2 (6 bases). CDR1 KGHDR and CDR2 SFDVKD come from the germline V gene. The CDR3 totals 13 residues. V was clipped by 2 bases and J by 8 bases, with 11 bases between them. This CDR3 is CATSDSQRVTQYF. CDR3 nucleotides: TGTGCCACCAGTGATTCGCAGCGGGTTACCCAGTACTTC.

The chain is built from TRBV6-6 and TRBJ2-7; 11 bases map to TRBD1. This CDR3 region has 15 residues. CDR1 is MNHNY, CDR2 SVGAGI, per germline (reference sequence). Trimming cost V 1 base and J 1 base; bases outside gene matches: 0. The CDR3 region has the DNA TGTGCCAGCAGTTACTGGGACAGGGGGTCCTACGAGCAGTACTTC. Translated, it gives CASSYWDRGSYEQYF.

V and J are TRBV7-6 and TRBJ2-7; 10 nucleotides agree with TRBD1. The V gene end was trimmed by 1 base and the J gene end by 4 bases; junction bases not matched to a gene: 4. The CDR3 runs to 15 residues. From germline, CDR1 is SGHVS and CDR2 FNYEAQ. CDR3: CASSLGQGAWYEQYF. The CDR3 DNA sequence: TGTGCCAGCAGCTTAGGACAGGGGGCTTGGTACGAGCAGTACTTC.